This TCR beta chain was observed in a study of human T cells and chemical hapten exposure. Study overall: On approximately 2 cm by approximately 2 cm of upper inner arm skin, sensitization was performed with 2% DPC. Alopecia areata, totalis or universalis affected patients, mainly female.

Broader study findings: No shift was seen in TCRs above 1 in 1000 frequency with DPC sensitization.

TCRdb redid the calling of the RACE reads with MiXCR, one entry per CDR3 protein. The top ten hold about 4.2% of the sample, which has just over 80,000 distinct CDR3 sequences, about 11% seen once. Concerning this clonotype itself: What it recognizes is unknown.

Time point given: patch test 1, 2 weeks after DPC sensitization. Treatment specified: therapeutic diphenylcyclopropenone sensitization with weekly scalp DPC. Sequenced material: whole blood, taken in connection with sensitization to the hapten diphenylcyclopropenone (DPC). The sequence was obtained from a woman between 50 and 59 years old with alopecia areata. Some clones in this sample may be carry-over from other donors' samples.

The CDR3 reads CAWSVPAVDYNEQFF. The CDR3, as DNA: TGTGCCTGGAGTGTACCGGCGGTAGACTACAATGAGCAGTTCTTC. The chain has TRBV30 and TRBJ2-1, with unresolved D. CDR3 length: 15 residues. V gave up 0 bases and J gave up 3 bases, with 12 bases separating them. Germline V gene lookup returns CDR1 GTSNPN and CDR2 SVGIG (reference sequence).